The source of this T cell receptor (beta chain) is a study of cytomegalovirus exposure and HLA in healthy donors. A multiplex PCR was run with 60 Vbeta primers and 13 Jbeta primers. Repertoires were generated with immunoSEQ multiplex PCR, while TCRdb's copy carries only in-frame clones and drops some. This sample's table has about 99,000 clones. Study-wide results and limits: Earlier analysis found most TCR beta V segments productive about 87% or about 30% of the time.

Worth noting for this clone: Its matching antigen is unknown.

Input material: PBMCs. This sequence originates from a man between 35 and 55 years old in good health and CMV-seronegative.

In DNA form, the CDR3 reads TGTGCCAGCAGTTCCCCGGGACAGGGTACAGATACGCAGTATTTT. It is translated as CASSSPGQGTDTQYF. The chain uses TRBV6-5 and TRBJ2-3; the match to TRBD1 covers 9 bases. The CDR3 spans 15 residues. Germline V gene sequence: CDR1 MNHEY, CDR2 SVGAGI. The V and J ends lost 4 bases and 3 bases, in that order; junction bases with no gene match: 5.